Below are 9 T cell receptor beta chains sequenced from a single sample in a study of regulatory T cells in long-lasting Graves disease. Relying on iRepertoire HTBI primers and Arm-PCR of CDR3 regions, the team built TCR beta libraries. MiXCR, applied by TCRdb to the multiplex PCR reads, yields one record per CDR3 protein. Counted here are hundreds of thousands of distinct CDR3 sequences, 16% occurring once; the ten biggest clones make up about 17%. Time point given: newly diagnosed GD, antithyroid drugs for less than 3 months. The TCR library was made from RNA that had been extracted from PBMCs in TRIzol. The same sample was also studied in work on T cells in Graves' hyperthyroidism and ophthalmopathy.

Sequenced here: peripheral blood mononuclear cells (PBMCs), sampled at new diagnosis, from a patient treated with antithyroid drugs. Source of these receptors: a woman between 25 and 40 years old with Graves disease.

This clonotype was detected ten times or more. This chain joins TRBV20-1 and TRBJ1-2; 7 nucleotides line up with TRBD1. The CDR3 length is 13 residues. The junction had 7 bases not matched to a gene; V was cut back by 3 bases and J by 6 bases. CDR1 and CDR2 from the germline V gene are DFQATT and SNEGSKA (reference sequence). CDR3 protein: CSASPQGENGYTF. Written as DNA, the CDR3 is TGCAGTGCTAGCCCGCAGGGGGAGAATGGCTACACCTTC.

In this sample, this clonotype turned up many times. The V call is TRBV7-2, the J call TRBJ2-7, with D possibly being TRBD1 or TRBD2 (5 bases each). CDR1 SGHTA and CDR2 FQGNSA come from the germline V gene. CDR3 length: 16 residues. The V gene lost 0 bases and the J gene lost 6 bases, with 18 bases spanning the gap. CDR3: CASSLAAGTSFGEQYF. Here the CDR3 DNA reads TGTGCCAGCAGCTTAGCGGCAGGGACCTCGTTTGGCGAGCAGTACTTC.

To note about this clonotype: A much larger clone differs by one base, so this may be a read error. The J gene is TRBJ1-2, the V gene TRBV12-3 or TRBV12-4; D is unresolved. The CDR3 sequence is 17 residues long. The V and J ends lost 3 bases and 4 bases respectively, with 21 bases between them. Here the CDR3 reads CASSFHRRALVGYGYTF. In DNA, the CDR3 is TGTGCCAGCAGTTTTCATCGCCGGGCCCTGGTTGGCTATGGCTACACCTTC.

This clonotype was detected many times. The gene calls are TRBV20-1 and TRBJ2-5; TRBD1 aligns across 8 bases. Germline-derived CDR1 and CDR2 are DFQATT and SNEGSKA (reference sequence). The CDR3 totals 15 residues. The junction had 6 bases not matched to a gene; V was cut back by 2 bases and J by 1 base. The CDR3 nucleotides are TGCAGTGCTAGATCAGGGGGCAAGACCCAAGAGACCCAGTACTTC. It yields the protein CSARSGGKTQETQYF.

Details on this clonotype: Germline and junction disagree at one end, which may indicate a read error. The J gene is TRBJ2-5, the V gene TRBV20-1; no reliable D call. Germline values: CDR1 DFQATT, CDR2 SNEGSKA (reference sequence). The CDR3 is made up of 15 amino acids. CDR3 sequence (DNA): TGCAGTGCTAGAGATTACCGTCCCGCCGCAGAGACCCGGTACTTC. Amino acids: CSARDYRPAAETRYF.

This clonotype occurred many times. The V gene is TRBV2, the J gene TRBJ2-7, with 7 bases identical to TRBD1. Germline V CDR1 and CDR2: SNHLY, FYNNEI. J was trimmed by 4 bases and V by 6 bases; bases with no gene match: 12. The CDR3 is 15 residues long. CDR3 bases: TGTGCCAGCAGCTTAACGACGGGACAGCTATACGAGCAGTACTTC. Translation: CASSLTTGQLYEQYF.

The chain uses TRBV4-1 and TRBJ1-4; 7 positions match TRBD1. Trimming removed 0 bases from V and 5 bases from J; junction bases left unmatched: 6. Germline V gene sequence: CDR1 MGHRA, CDR2 YSYEKL. CDR3 size: 16 residues. The CDR3 coding sequence is TGCGCCAGCAGCCAAGATTCCCCAGGGGGGAATGAAAAACTGTTTTTT. This codes for CASSQDSPGGNEKLFF.

This clonotype was found a few times. J is TRBJ2-3 and V is TRBV6-2 or TRBV6-3; D remains ambiguous. Looked up from germline, CDR1 is MNHEY and CDR2 is SVGEGT. The CDR3 sequence is 12 residues long. Trimming shortened V by 9 bases and J by 9 bases, and 16 bases separated the two germline ends. The CDR3 region has the DNA TGTGCCAGTACCTACGTTGTGGGGACGCAGTATTTT. Amino acids: CASTYVVGTQYF.

In this sample, this clonotype turned up a few times. The chain recombines TRBV20-1 with TRBJ2-3, with 10 bases identical to TRBD1. The germline V gene has CDR1 DFQATT and CDR2 SNEGSKA (reference sequence). With 2 bases clipped from V and 5 bases from J, the junction kept 7 bases outside the gene matches. The CDR3 extends over 15 amino acids. The CDR3 bases are TGCAGTGCTAGATCCGGGACAGGGGTCGAAGATACGCAGTATTTT. This sequence encodes CSARSGTGVEDTQYF.